This T cell receptor (beta chain) was sequenced during a study of CD8 T cells in Susac syndrome. The germline V and J ends were trimmed by 2 bases and 4 bases, with 15 bases remaining between them. This CDR3 has 17 amino acids. Per germline, CDR1 SEHNR and CDR2 FQNEAQ (reference sequence). RNA was extracted with the RNeasy kit, and a quantity of roughly 0.5 to 1 ug was reverse transcribed using random hexamers. TCRdb ran MiXCR on the immunoSEQ multiplex PCR reads and lists one entry per CDR3 protein. In the table there are 200,000 to 300,000 distinct CDR3 sequences, 90% to 96% of which are singletons. Regarding this clonotype: Its antigen remains unidentified.

The study's findings and limits: The CD4+ T cell repertoires of Susac syndrome were found to show no clonal expansion.

The TCR sequence derives from a human donor with Susac syndrome. Sequenced input: CD4+ T cells from PBMCs. The chain is built from TRBV7-9 and TRBJ2-6, with D perhaps TRBD2 (5 bases). The CDR3 region has the DNA TGTGCCAGCAGCTTAACGCAGAGGGTTGGAGGGGCCAACGTCCTGACTTTC. It specifies CASSLTQRVGGANVLTF.